Below, 20 T cell receptor beta chains from the same sample are listed, as sequenced in a study of regulatory T cells in long-lasting Graves disease. This sample's time point: newly diagnosed GD, antithyroid drugs for less than 3 months. Making the TCR library involved RNA that had been extracted from PBMCs. Sequencing libraries for TCR beta were prepared with iRepertoire HTBI primers and Arm-PCR of CDR3 regions. TCRdb itself ran the multiplex PCR reads through MiXCR, one entry per CDR3 protein. The data hold fewer than 400,000 distinct CDR3 sequences, with 18% observed a single time. The sequencing here drew on peripheral blood mononuclear cells (PBMCs), taken at new diagnosis, from a patient treated with antithyroid drugs. These TCRs come from a female donor with Graves disease.

This clonotype was found many times. This rearrangement joins TRBV28 to TRBJ2-7; 8 bases match TRBD1. This CDR3 comprises 14 residues. V shed 5 bases, J shed 2 bases, and the junction held 5 bases outside the gene matches. Germline V gene lookup returns CDR1 MDHEN and CDR2 SYDVKM. CDR3 sequence (DNA): TGTGCCAGCAGTCTGACAGGGGAGGCCTACGAGCAGTACTTC. Translation: CASSLTGEAYEQYF.

Ten or more counts support this clonotype. The chain has TRBV6-1 and TRBJ1-2; no clear D. V lost 7 bases, J lost 8 bases, and 20 bases lay in between. CDR1 and CDR2 from the germline V gene are MNHNS and SASEGT. The CDR3 extends over 14 amino acids. The CDR3 coding sequence is TGTGCCAGCACGGCGGCAGGTGGGTCGCAAGGCTACACCTTC. It encodes CASTAAGGSQGYTF.

Ten or more counts support this clonotype. V gene TRBV19 combines with J gene TRBJ1-2; 8 bases line up with TRBD1. V shed 7 bases, J shed 8 bases, and the junction held 12 bases outside the gene matches. Germline V gene sequence: CDR1 LNHDA, CDR2 SQIVND (reference sequence). The CDR3 is made up of 14 amino acids. The CDR3 DNA sequence: TGTGCCAGTAAGGTCGCCAGGGGGCATAAGGGCTACACCTTC. Its translation is CASKVARGHKGYTF.

There are many counts of this clonotype. This sequence joins TRBV6-5 and TRBJ2-7; the match to TRBD2 covers 16 bases. With 2 bases clipped from V and 2 bases from J, the junction kept 3 bases outside the gene matches. This CDR3 spans 17 amino acids. Germline loops: CDR1 MNHEY, CDR2 SVGAGI. The CDR3 is CASSYTGLAGGAYEQYF. The CDR3 coding sequence is TGTGCCAGCAGTTACACGGGACTAGCGGGAGGGGCCTACGAGCAGTACTTC.

This clonotype showed up many times. The junction departs from the called germline gene at one end, perhaps through a read error. The gene calls are TRBV7-7 and TRBJ2-7; D uncertain. The CDR3 spans 15 residues. CDR1 is SSHAT and CDR2 is FNYEAQ in the germline V gene (reference sequence). CDR3 protein: CASSPTDDFNYEQYF. DNA for the CDR3: TGTGCTAGCAGCCCAACAGATGACTTCAACTACGAGCAGTACTTC.

Ten or more counts support this clonotype. This chain joins TRBV12-3 or TRBV12-4 and TRBJ1-5; the match to TRBD1 covers 8 bases. V was pared by 6 bases and J by 8 bases, with 15 bases of the junction left unmatched. The CDR3 totals 16 residues. The CDR3 region has the DNA TGTGCCAGCAGAGCCGGGACAGGCAGGGAGGTGGAGCCCCAGCATTTT. Encoded protein: CASRAGTGREVEPQHF.

The sample holds a few counts of this clonotype. This sequence may be a read error, since a much larger clone differs from it by one base. The chain employs TRBV11-2 and TRBJ2-3, with a possible D match to TRBD2 (6 bases). The CDR3 is made up of 14 amino acids. Germline V gene lookup returns CDR1 SGHAT and CDR2 FQNNGV. The chain's CDR3 is CANSTPGGTDTQYF. As DNA, the CDR3 is TGTGCCAACAGCACACCCGGGGGAACAGATACGCAGTATTTT.

This clonotype was counted many times. This chain joins TRBV6-2 or TRBV6-3 and TRBJ2-7; 8 nucleotides match TRBD2. With 5 bases clipped from V and 5 bases from J, the junction kept 11 bases outside the gene matches. This CDR3 comprises 15 residues. Germline CDR1 and CDR2: MNHEY and SVGEGT. CDR3 sequence reads: CASSVSGLEIHEQYF. CDR3 nucleotide sequence: TGTGCCAGCAGTGTTTCGGGACTAGAAATCCACGAGCAGTACTTC.

The V call is TRBV27, the J call TRBJ2-7; D remains ambiguous. This CDR3 has 15 residues. The V gene's germline CDR1 is MNHEY and CDR2 SMNVEV (reference sequence). Deletions cut 5 bases from V and 2 bases from J, with 16 bases between. The CDR3 spells CASSPRRTNTYEQYF. As DNA, the CDR3 is TGTGCCAGCAGTCCCCGACGAACCAACACCTACGAGCAGTACTTC.

This chain connects TRBV7-2 to TRBJ1-2; D gene uncertain. V was pared by 5 bases and J by 5 bases, with 12 bases between. The CDR3 covers 13 residues. The germline gives CDR1 SGHTA, CDR2 FQGNSA. CDR3 sequence reads: CASSVTTEYGYTF. The DNA of the CDR3 is TGTGCCAGCAGCGTAACGACGGAGTATGGCTACACCTTC.

This clonotype appeared many times. The gene calls are TRBV2 and TRBJ1-1; tentative D call: TRBD1 (5 bases). Trimming removed 7 bases from V and 5 bases from J, with 11 bases in between. The germline V gene has CDR1 SNHLY and CDR2 FYNNEI. The CDR3 covers 12 residues. CDR3 in DNA: TGTGCCAGCACCAGGGCGGGGACTGAAGCTTTCTTT. Its translation: CASTRAGTEAFF.

The V gene is TRBV18, the J gene TRBJ1-2; tentative D call: TRBD1 (6 bases). Looked up from germline, CDR1 is KGHSH and CDR2 is LQKENI. V lost 6 bases to trimming and J lost 6 bases, with 14 bases between them. The CDR3 consists of 13 residues. The chain's CDR3 is CASSTGIRNGYTF. The CDR3 nucleotides are TGTGCCAGCTCTACAGGGATCAGGAATGGCTACACCTTC. The entire variable domain, with the rest obtained from reference TRBV18 and TRBJ1-2, is as follows: NAGVMQNPRHLVRRRGQEARLRCSPMKGHSHVYWYRQLPEEGLKFMVYLQKENIIDESGMPKERFSAEFPKEGPSILRIQQVVRGDSAAYFCASSTGIRNGYTFGSGTRLTVV.

This clonotype occurred many times. The rearrangement joins TRBV2 to TRBJ1-5; 8 bases are shared with TRBD1. With V trimmed by 6 bases and J by 2 bases, 3 bases remained unmatched. CDR3 length: 14 residues. CDR1 and CDR2 from the germline V gene are SNHLY and FYNNEI. The CDR3 DNA sequence: TGTGCCAGCAGGGAGACAGGGGGCAATCAGCCCCAGCATTTT. Protein product: CASRETGGNQPQHF.

This clonotype was detected a few times. The chain links TRBV9 to TRBJ2-7; D unclear. This CDR3 is built from 14 residues. V was pared by 2 bases and J by 5 bases, with 14 bases between. In germline, CDR1 is SGDLS, CDR2 YYNGEE. The CDR3 nucleotides read TGTGCCAGCAGCGTGTCTCCCTCGAGACACGAGCAGTACTTC. It codes for CASSVSPSRHEQYF.

With regard to this clonotype: The junction differs from germline at one of its ends, possibly a read error. The rearrangement uses TRBV5-1 and TRBJ2-1, with TRBD1 matching 9 bases. From germline, CDR1 is SGHRS and CDR2 YFSETQ. The CDR3 spans 18 residues. In nucleotides, the CDR3 is TGCGCCAGCAGCACCCGGACAGGGGACGTAAGCTCCCACAATGAGCAGTTCTTC. The encoded protein is CASSTRTGDVSSHNEQFF. Based on the CDR3 plus reference TRBV5-1 and TRBJ2-1, the full variable domain is KAGVTQTPRYLIKTRGQQVTLSCSPISGHRSVSWYQQTPGQGLQFLFEYFSETQRNKGNFPGRFSGRQFSNSRSEMNVSTLELGDSALYLCASSTRTGDVSSHNEQFFGPGTRLTVL.

This clonotype was detected only a few times. V gene TRBV30 combines with J gene TRBJ2-1, with TRBD2 identical over 11 bases. The CDR3 extends over 14 amino acids. J lost 8 bases, V lost 1 base, and 4 bases had no gene match. Per germline, CDR1 GTSNPN and CDR2 SVGIG (reference sequence). CDR3 region: CAWSGLAGGYEQFF. The CDR3 coding sequence is TGTGCCTGGAGTGGCCTAGCGGGAGGATATGAGCAGTTCTTC.

The chain carries TRBV19 and TRBJ2-1; a weak D match, TRBD2 (8 bases). Germline CDR1 LNHDA, CDR2 SQIVND (reference sequence). CDR3 length: 15 residues. The V end lost 5 bases, the J end lost 4 bases, and 15 bases lay between the germline ends. CDR3 coding DNA: TGTGCCAGTAGTCGCCGGGAGGGGGCTTACAATGAGCAGTTCTTC. This sequence encodes CASSRREGAYNEQFF.

At least ten counts were recorded for this clonotype. This CDR3 is CASSSRPIDLAGVRTDTQYF. In DNA, the CDR3 is TGTGCCAGCAGCTCCCGGCCTATAGATCTAGCGGGAGTTCGGACAGATACGCAGTATTTT. The rearrangement links TRBV7-3 to TRBJ2-3; 10 bases line up with TRBD2. The CDR3 is 20 residues long. V trimming: 4 bases; J trimming: 3 bases; junction bases outside the gene matches: 19. Per the germline V gene, CDR1 is SGHTA and CDR2 is FQGTGA.

This clonotype was picked up many times. The chain uses TRBV20-1 and TRBJ1-2; D is possibly TRBD1 (5 bases). With 0 bases removed from V and 7 bases from J, the gap between germline ends came to 15 bases. The germline V gene encodes CDR1 DFQATT and CDR2 SNEGSKA (reference sequence). CDR3 size: 14 residues. The CDR3 sequence: CSAREGAPQSGYTF. For the CDR3, the DNA is TGCAGTGCTAGAGAAGGGGCCCCTCAAAGTGGCTACACCTTC.

This clonotype was observed at least ten times. This rearrangement joins TRBV28 to TRBJ1-5; 9 bases line up with TRBD1. Germline CDR1 and CDR2: MDHEN and SYDVKM. This CDR3 has 14 residues. The J segment lost 7 bases and the V segment lost 5 bases, leaving 6 bases of the junction unmatched. The CDR3 spells CASSGTGPRQPQHF. The CDR3 DNA reads as TGTGCCAGCAGTGGGACAGGGCCCAGGCAGCCCCAGCATTTT. The full variable domain, in which reference TRBV28 and TRBJ1-5 provide the parts outside the CDR3, is DVKVTQSSRYLVKRTGEKVFLECVQDMDHENMFWYRQDPGLGLRLIYFSYDVKMKEKGDIPEGYSVSREKKERFSLILESASTNQTSMYLCASSGTGPRQPQHFGDGTRLSIL.